The present T cell receptor beta chain was sequenced within a study of regulatory T cells in long-lasting Graves disease. The V and J ends lost 0 bases and 5 bases respectively, with 13 bases between them. The CDR3 loop spans 15 amino acids. Germline V gene data show CDR1 as MNHEY and CDR2 as SVGAGI. The time point: newly diagnosed GD, antithyroid drugs for less than 3 months. The TCR library was made from RNA that had been extracted from PBMCs in TRIzol. Arm-PCR of CDR3 regions with iRepertoire HTBI primers generated TCR beta libraries. MiXCR, run by TCRdb on the multiplex PCR reads, gives a single entry per CDR3 protein. The sample has 350,000 to 500,000 distinct CDR3 sequences, 15% to 20% seen once. A further study also used this sample, focusing on T cells in Graves' hyperthyroidism and ophthalmopathy. That work adds: In simple terms, a model built on 13 V-J features told ophthalmopathy apart from stable hyperthyroidism.

This sequence originates from a woman aged 25 to 45 with Graves disease. The source was peripheral blood mononuclear cells (PBMCs), collected at new diagnosis, from a patient treated with antithyroid drugs. The chain employs TRBV6-5 and TRBJ1-1, with unresolved D. This chain's CDR3 is CASSYSTGIGTEAFF. In DNA form, the CDR3 reads TGTGCCAGCAGTTACTCGACCGGGATTGGGACTGAAGCTTTCTTT.